A single sample gave rise to the 9 T cell receptor beta chains below, sequenced in a study of T-cell memory formation after mild COVID-19. A single record per CDR3 protein comes from TCRdb applying MiXCR to the 5' RACE reads. The table has a few hundred thousand distinct CDR3 sequences, under 25% seen once; the top ten hold approximately 12%. The sample consisted of PBMCs or a T cell subset sorted from them (not recorded which). The receptors were sampled from an adult woman who had mild COVID-19 (a few samples of this study predate the infection). Cell type and time point are not known.

CDR3 protein: CASSTGTENSPLHF. The CDR3, as DNA: TGTGCCAGCAGCACCGGGACAGAGAATTCACCCCTCCACTTT. The rearrangement links TRBV7-3 to TRBJ1-6, with 7 bases identical to TRBD1. CDR1 and CDR2 from the germline V gene are SGHTA and FQGTGA. The CDR3 totals 14 residues. V was pared by 5 bases and J by 7 bases, with 5 bases of the junction left unmatched.

In its sample, this clonotype was seen a few times. The chain couples TRBV15 to TRBJ1-2, with D hard to call. Germline CDR1 LNHNV, CDR2 YYDKDF (reference sequence). Trimming stripped 0 bases from V and 4 bases from J, with 6 bases between. CDR3 length equals 13 residues. In DNA, the CDR3 is TGTGCCACCAGCAGAGAAGTTGGCTATGGCTACACCTTC. Amino acid sequence: CATSREVGYGYTF.

In its sample, this clonotype was seen a few times. This rearrangement joins TRBV6-2 or TRBV6-3 to TRBJ2-7; D is possibly TRBD1 (6 bases). Germline loops: CDR1 MNHEY, CDR2 SVGEGT. The CDR3 length is 15 residues. V was cut by 2 bases and J by 3 bases, with 14 bases left in between. The CDR3 region has the DNA TGTGCCAGCAGTTACGCCGGGACAACTATCTACGAGCAGTACTTC. It translates to CASSYAGTTIYEQYF.

The chain has TRBV12-3 or TRBV12-4 and TRBJ2-3; D possibly corresponds to TRBD2 (5 bases). The CDR3 has 15 amino acids. V lost 3 bases, J lost 4 bases, and 14 bases lay in between. CDR3 in DNA: TGTGCCAGCAGTTTGAGGGAGACTCGATCAGATACGCAGTATTTT. Translating gives CASSLRETRSDTQYF.

The chain uses TRBV29-1 and TRBJ2-5; maybe TRBD1 (6 bases). Germline V gene sequence: CDR1 SQVTM, CDR2 ANQGSEA. V lost 0 bases and J lost 4, with 12 bases in between. This CDR3 has 14 amino acids. CDR3 bases: TGCAGCGTTGAAGATATAAGAGGGGGAGAGACCCAGTACTTC. Its translation: CSVEDIRGGETQYF.

In its sample, this clonotype was seen a few times. V is TRBV6-2 or TRBV6-3 and J is TRBJ2-1, with 7 nucleotides matching TRBD2. The V and J ends lost 5 bases and 8 bases, in that order; junction bases with no gene match: 15. This CDR3 spans 16 amino acids. CDR1 and CDR2 from the germline V gene are MNHEY and SVGEGT. The CDR3 sequence is CASSDPPHRTRHEQFF. The DNA of the CDR3 is TGTGCCAGCAGTGACCCCCCACACCGGACTAGACATGAGCAGTTCTTC.

The rearrangement links TRBV5-6 to TRBJ1-6, with no clear D. Trimming took 3 bases from V and 9 from J, leaving 13 bases between them. CDR3 length equals 14 residues. Germline values: CDR1 SGHDT, CDR2 YYEEEE. In DNA form, the CDR3 reads TGTGCCAGCAGCTCGTCTCTGGGTTCTTCACCCCTCCACTTT. The encoded protein is CASSSSLGSSPLHF.

A few counts support this clonotype. The rearrangement links TRBV6-6 to TRBJ2-7, with D tentatively TRBD2 (5 bases). CDR3 length: 13 amino acids. V gave up 2 bases and J gave up 2 bases, with 7 bases separating them. CDR1 and CDR2 from the germline V gene are MNHNY and SVGAGI (reference sequence). In nucleotides, the CDR3 is TGTGCCAGCAGTTACGAGGGAACCTACGAGCAGTACTTC. Its translation is CASSYEGTYEQYF.

The rearrangement links TRBV6-2 or TRBV6-3 to TRBJ2-4; tentatively, D is TRBD1 (5 bases). V was trimmed by 2 bases and J by 7 bases, leaving 12 bases between them. The germline V gene encodes CDR1 MNHEY and CDR2 SVGEGT. The CDR3 is 14 amino acids. The CDR3 reads CASSYGQGWNIQYF. Written as DNA, the CDR3 is TGTGCCAGCAGTTACGGGCAGGGATGGAACATTCAGTACTTC.